This T cell receptor beta chain was sequenced for a study of molecular identifiers for immune sequencing clone quantification. Germline CDR1 reads MNHEY; CDR2 reads SVGEGT. Between the trimmed V and J ends, which lost 5 bases and 0 bases, there was a span of 20 bases. This CDR3 spans 19 amino acids. This clonotype appeared a few times. Its specificity is not known. The sorting of naive CD8 T cells used the CD8+CD4-CCR7+CD45RA+ phenotype. Notes on the study in general: Clones that had above 20 RNA copies took up over 98% of effector molecules but under 1% in naive cells. Researchers reportedly could pick up spiked Jurkat TCR RNA from one cell mixed into about 1 million naive cells.

TCRdb analysed the PCR reads with MiXCR anew, one entry per CDR3 protein. The table shows approximately 590,000 distinct CDR3 sequences, with about 25% occurring only once. This sequence joins TRBV6-2 or TRBV6-3 and TRBJ1-6; a weak D match, TRBD1 (5 bases). Sequencing was carried out using naive CD8+ T cells from blood, with Jurkat cell RNA spiked in. The subset here: FACS-sorted CD8+CD4-CCR7+CD45RA+ naive T cells. The sequence derives from a human donor in good health. Some libraries in this study had Jurkat cell RNA spiked in. CDR3 bases: TGTGCCAGCAGTAACGGGATCTGGGGGATCGGCTCCTATAATTCACCCCTCCACTTT. Its translation: CASSNGIWGIGSYNSPLHF.